Listed below are T cell receptor beta chains from one sample, sequenced in a study of CD8 T cells in ankylosing spondylitis. MiXCR, applied by TCRdb to the 5' RACE reads, yields one record per CDR3 protein. The sample carries roughly 700,000 distinct CDR3 sequences, around 17% recorded once. The sequenced sample was blood, either unsorted or a sorted T cell fraction (not recorded which). The receptors were gathered from a male donor with ankylosing spondylitis. Both conserved end residues are part of each CDR3. A D gene is named only where the DNA matches it firmly. Clone size appears in some rows only: once, few, many, or a class for an expanded clone.

v_call	clone_size	d_call	j_call	cdr3_nt	cdr3_aa
TRBV29-1	few	.	TRBJ2-3	TGCAGCGTTCTCGAGGGGGGGGCGGATACGCAGTATTTT	CSVLEGGADTQYF
TRBV7-3	many	TRBD2	TRBJ2-7	TGTGCCAGCTCGCCGCTAGCGGGCAACGAGCAGTACTTC	CASSPLAGNEQYF
TRBV12-3/TRBV12-4	.	.	TRBJ2-6	TGTGCCAGCAGTCCTTCCGGGGCAGCGGGGGCCAACGTCCTGACTTTC	CASSPSGAAGANVLTF
TRBV19	.	TRBD1	TRBJ1-2	TGTGCCACGAAGAGGGACGGGGACAGAACGGATAACTATGGCTACACCTTC	CATKRDGDRTDNYGYTF
TRBV2	.	.	TRBJ2-1	TGTGCCAGCAGTGAGTGGGCCTACAATGAGCAGTTCTTC	CASSEWAYNEQFF
TRBV12-3/TRBV12-4	.	TRBD1	TRBJ2-3	TGTGCCAGCAGTCCCTGGACAGGGGGGCTTGACACGCAGTATTTT	CASSPWTGGLDTQYF
TRBV5-6	.	.	TRBJ2-2	TGTGCCAGCAGCTTAGTTCTCGGGGAGCTGTTTTTT	CASSLVLGELFF
TRBV4-2	.	TRBD2	TRBJ2-7	TGTGCCAGCAGCCAAGCCATGAAAGCGGGAGTGGGCGAGCAGTACTTC	CASSQAMKAGVGEQYF
TRBV12-3/TRBV12-4	.	TRBD2	TRBJ2-5	TGTGCCAGCAGTCGGGACTACGATTGGGAGACCCAGTACTTC	CASSRDYDWETQYF
TRBV20-1	few	TRBD2	TRBJ2-5	TGCAGTGCTACTAGCGGGGGGGAGACCCAGTACTTC	CSATSGGETQYF
TRBV19	.	.	TRBJ1-1	TGTGCCAGTAGTATATTCGCAGACCGGTCTAGGAACACTGAAGCTTTCTTT	CASSIFADRSRNTEAFF